These T cell receptor beta chains were read from a single sample in a study of blood T cell repertoires in COVID-19. This table comes from immunoSEQ multiplex PCR, and its TCRdb copy is limited to in-frame clones, with some not included. The sample shows around 70,000 clones, approximately 83% of them seen only once. The sample consisted of peripheral blood. These receptors were taken from a man aged 80 or over with acute or convalescent COVID-19. The conserved cysteine and the conserved F or W are not part of the CDR3 here. Each record gives: J gene, V gene, CDR3 protein.

>TRBJ2-1|TRBV10-3
AISGLRGSGDYNEQF
>TRBJ2-3|TRBV4-2
ASSPTGDGGDGTQY
>TRBJ2-5|TRBV15
ATSRGGRRGGGETQY
>TRBJ1-3|TRBV18
ASSPDRSGNTIY
>TRBJ1-6|TRBV27
ASRGTLINSPLH
>TRBJ1-1|TRBV4-3
ASSQDYASGQRAF
>TRBJ1-1|TRBV20-1
SASRGQGSRGAF
>TRBJ1-1|TRBV4-1
ASSQAEGPNTEAF
>TRBJ1-1|TRBV6-2/TRBV6-3
ASSARGAETEAF
>TRBJ2-1|TRBV11-2
ASSLSLGGYNEQF
>TRBJ2-7|TRBV6-5
ASRQISGPYEQY